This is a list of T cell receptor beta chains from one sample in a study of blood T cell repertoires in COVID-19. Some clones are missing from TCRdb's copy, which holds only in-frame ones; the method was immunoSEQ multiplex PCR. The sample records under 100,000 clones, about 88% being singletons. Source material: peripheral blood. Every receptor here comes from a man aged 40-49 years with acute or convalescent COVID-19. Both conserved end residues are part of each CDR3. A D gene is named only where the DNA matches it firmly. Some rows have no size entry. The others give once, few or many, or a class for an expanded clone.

TGTGCCAGCAGCTCGTGGGACAGGGGGCACGACAATGAGCAGTTCTTC CASSSWDRGHDNEQFF - TRBD1 TRBJ2-1 TRBV5-5
TGTGCCAGTAGTCACCTAGGGACAGCCCCTCTGTCCGGGGCCAACGTCCTGACTTTC CASSHLGTAPLSGANVLTF - TRBD1 TRBJ2-6 TRBV19
TGTGCCAGCAGCCCGACCAGGACAGGGATAGAGACCCAGTACTTC CASSPTRTGIETQYF - TRBD1 TRBJ2-5 TRBV9
TGTGCCAGCAGCCAGGCGGGACTAGCGGGGGGGCCTGAGGAGACCCAGTACTTC CASSQAGLAGGPEETQYF - TRBD2 TRBJ2-5 TRBV4-2
TGCGCCAGCAGCGCCTCCGGGGGATGGGAGACCCAGTACTTC CASSASGGWETQYF - - TRBJ2-5 TRBV5-1
TGTGCCAGCAGTTTAATAGTAGCGGGGAGATACGAGCAGTACTTC CASSLIVAGRYEQYF - TRBD2 TRBJ2-7 TRBV28
TGTGCCAGCAGCCAGAGAGGACTAGCGGGAGTCTCGGGCAATGAGCAGTTCTTC CASSQRGLAGVSGNEQFF - TRBD2 TRBJ2-1 TRBV5-4
TGTGCCAGCAGCGGAGGGCTCTTGAGCTCCTACGAGCAGTACTTC CASSGGLLSSYEQYF once - TRBJ2-7 TRBV6-2/TRBV6-3
TGTGCCAGTAGTACCACAAATAGCAATCAGCCCCAGCATTTT CASSTTNSNQPQHF few - TRBJ1-5 TRBV19
TGTGCCAGCAGCAGGACAGATTTTGAGCAGTTCTTC CASSRTDFEQFF - - TRBJ2-1 TRBV7-9
TGCGCCAGCAGCTTCAGCAGGGGGGACACCGGGGAGCTGTTTTTT CASSFSRGDTGELFF - - TRBJ2-2 TRBV5-1
TGTGCCAGCAGCGCAGGGATTTACGAGCAGTACTTC CASSAGIYEQYF - - TRBJ2-7 TRBV7-9
TGTGCCAGCGGACAGGGGAATCAGCCCCAGCATTTT CASGQGNQPQHF - TRBD1 TRBJ1-5 TRBV6-5
TGTGCCAGCAGCGTACAGGGAAAAGAGACCCAGTACTTC CASSVQGKETQYF once - TRBJ2-5 TRBV9
TGTGCCAGCAGCTTAGCAGCGGGAGGGCCGAACATTCAGTACTTC CASSLAAGGPNIQYF - TRBD2 TRBJ2-4 TRBV7-6
TGTGCCAGCAGTTTAACCCCTAGCGGGCTATACAATGAGCAGTTCTTC CASSLTPSGLYNEQFF once TRBD2 TRBJ2-1 TRBV27
TGTGCCAGCAGTCCGGGGCTAGCGAAGGGCAATGAGCAGTTCTTC CASSPGLAKGNEQFF once - TRBJ2-1 TRBV27
TGTGCCAGCAGCTCAGACAGAAAACCCCTAAACACTGAAGCTTTCTTT CASSSDRKPLNTEAFF - - TRBJ1-1 TRBV5-4
TGTGCCACCAGCACTTGGACAGGGTCTAATCAGCCCCAGCATTTT CATSTWTGSNQPQHF - TRBD1 TRBJ1-5 TRBV15
TGTGCCAGCTCAAGGGGACTAGCGGCATACAATGAGCAGTTCTTC CASSRGLAAYNEQFF - TRBD2 TRBJ2-1 TRBV18
TGTGCCAGCAATCCCGGGACAGGGAGTGAAAAACTGTTTTTT CASNPGTGSEKLFF - TRBD1 TRBJ1-4 TRBV2
TGTGCCAGCAGCTTGGGATCGGGAGGGCCGGGGTACAATGAGCAGTTCTTC CASSLGSGGPGYNEQFF - TRBD2 TRBJ2-1 TRBV5-8